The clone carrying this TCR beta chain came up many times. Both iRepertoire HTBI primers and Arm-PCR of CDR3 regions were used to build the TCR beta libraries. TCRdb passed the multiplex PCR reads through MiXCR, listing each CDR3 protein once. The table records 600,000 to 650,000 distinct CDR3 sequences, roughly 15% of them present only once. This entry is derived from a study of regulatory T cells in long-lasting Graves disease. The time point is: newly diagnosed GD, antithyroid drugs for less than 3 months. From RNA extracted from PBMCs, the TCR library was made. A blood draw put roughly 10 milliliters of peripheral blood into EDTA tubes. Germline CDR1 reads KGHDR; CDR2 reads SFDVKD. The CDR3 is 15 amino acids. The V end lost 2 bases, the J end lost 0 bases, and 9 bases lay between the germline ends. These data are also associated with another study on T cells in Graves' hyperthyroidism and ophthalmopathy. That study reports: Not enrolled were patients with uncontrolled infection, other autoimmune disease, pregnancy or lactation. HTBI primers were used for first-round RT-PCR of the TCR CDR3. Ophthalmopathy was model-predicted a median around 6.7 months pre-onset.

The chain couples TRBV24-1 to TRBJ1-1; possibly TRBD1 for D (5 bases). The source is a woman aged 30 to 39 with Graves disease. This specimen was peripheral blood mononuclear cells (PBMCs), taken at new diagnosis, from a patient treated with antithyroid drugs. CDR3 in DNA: TGTGCCACCAGTGATTCTATGGGGCTGAACACTGAAGCTTTCTTT. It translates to CATSDSMGLNTEAFF.